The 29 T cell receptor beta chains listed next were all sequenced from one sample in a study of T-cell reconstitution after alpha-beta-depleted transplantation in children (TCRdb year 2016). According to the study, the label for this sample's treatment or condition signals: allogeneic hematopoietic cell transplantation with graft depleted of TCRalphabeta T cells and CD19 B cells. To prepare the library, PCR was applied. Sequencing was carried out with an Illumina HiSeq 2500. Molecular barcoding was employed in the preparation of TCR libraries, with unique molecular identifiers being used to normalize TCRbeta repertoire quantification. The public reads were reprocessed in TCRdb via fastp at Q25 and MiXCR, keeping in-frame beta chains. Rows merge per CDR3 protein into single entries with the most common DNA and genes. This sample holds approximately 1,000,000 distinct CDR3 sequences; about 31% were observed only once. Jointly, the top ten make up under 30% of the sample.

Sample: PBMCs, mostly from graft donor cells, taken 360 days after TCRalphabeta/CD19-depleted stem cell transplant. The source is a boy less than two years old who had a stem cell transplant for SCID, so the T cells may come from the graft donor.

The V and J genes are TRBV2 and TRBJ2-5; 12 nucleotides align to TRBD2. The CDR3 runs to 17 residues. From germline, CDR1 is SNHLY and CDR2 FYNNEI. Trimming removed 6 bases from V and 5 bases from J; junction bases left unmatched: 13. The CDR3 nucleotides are TGTGCCAGCAGGGGACCTAGCGGGGGGGTGGTATGGGAGACCCAGTACTTC. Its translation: CASRGPSGGVVWETQYF.

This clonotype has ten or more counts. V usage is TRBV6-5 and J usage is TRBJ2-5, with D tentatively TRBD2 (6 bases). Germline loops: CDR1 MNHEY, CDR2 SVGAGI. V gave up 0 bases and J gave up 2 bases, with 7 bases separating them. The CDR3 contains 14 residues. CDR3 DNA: TGTGCCAGCAGTTACTCGGGGGGTCAAGAGACCCAGTACTTC. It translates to CASSYSGGQETQYF.

CDR3 amino acids: CASSRWGQEADTQYF. CDR3 sequence (DNA): TGTGCCAGCAGTCGATGGGGGCAGGAGGCAGATACGCAGTATTTT. This chain connects TRBV7-6 to TRBJ2-3; D possibly corresponds to TRBD1 (6 bases). Germline lookup yields CDR1 SGHVS and CDR2 FNYEAQ. This CDR3 spans 15 amino acids. The V and J ends lost 6 bases and 4 bases respectively, with 17 bases between them.

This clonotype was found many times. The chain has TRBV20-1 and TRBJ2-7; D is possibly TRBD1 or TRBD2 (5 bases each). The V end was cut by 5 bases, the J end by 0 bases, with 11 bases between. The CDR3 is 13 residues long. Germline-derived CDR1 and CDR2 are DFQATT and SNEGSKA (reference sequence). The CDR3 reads CSASGTGSYEQYF. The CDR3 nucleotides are TGCAGTGCTTCCGGGACGGGCTCCTACGAGCAGTACTTC.

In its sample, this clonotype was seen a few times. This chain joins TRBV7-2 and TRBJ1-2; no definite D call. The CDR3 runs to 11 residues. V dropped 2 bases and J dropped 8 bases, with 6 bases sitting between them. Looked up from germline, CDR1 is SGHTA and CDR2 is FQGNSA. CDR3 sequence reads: CASSLYDGYTF. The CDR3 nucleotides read TGTGCCAGCAGCTTATATGACGGCTACACCTTC.

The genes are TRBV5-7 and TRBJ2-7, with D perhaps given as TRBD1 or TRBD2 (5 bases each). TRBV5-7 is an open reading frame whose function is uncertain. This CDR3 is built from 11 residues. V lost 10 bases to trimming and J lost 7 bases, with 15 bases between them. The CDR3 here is CALRGAREQYF. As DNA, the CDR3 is TGTGCCCTGCGAGGGGCGAGGGAGCAGTACTTC.

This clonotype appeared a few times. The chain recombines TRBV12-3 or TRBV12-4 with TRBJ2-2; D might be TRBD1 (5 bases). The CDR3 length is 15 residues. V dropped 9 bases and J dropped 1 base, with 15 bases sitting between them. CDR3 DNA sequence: TGTGCCAGTCCCATTGGGGCCCTGAACACCGGGGAGCTGTTTTTT. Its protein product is CASPIGALNTGELFF.

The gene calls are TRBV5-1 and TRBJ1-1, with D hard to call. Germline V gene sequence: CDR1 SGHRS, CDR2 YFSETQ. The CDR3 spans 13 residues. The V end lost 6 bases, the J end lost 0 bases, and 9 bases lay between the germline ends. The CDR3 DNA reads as TGCGCCAGCAAGATGACGGTGAACACTGAAGCTTTCTTT. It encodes CASKMTVNTEAFF. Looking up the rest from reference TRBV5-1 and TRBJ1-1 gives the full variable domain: KAGVTQTPRYLIKTRGQQVTLSCSPISGHRSVSWYQQTPGQGLQFLFEYFSETQRNKGNFPGRFSGRQFSNSRSEMNVSTLELGDSALYLCASKMTVNTEAFFGQGTRLTVV.

CDR3 DNA: TGTGCCAGCTCACGTGTACAGGGGGAGACCCAGTACTTC. This translates into CASSRVQGETQYF. V and J are TRBV18 and TRBJ2-5, with 7 bases that match TRBD1. The germline V gene encodes CDR1 KGHSH and CDR2 LQKENI. V shed 4 bases and J 5 bases; nucleotides not matched to a gene: 4. This CDR3 contains 13 residues.

The DNA of the CDR3 is TGTGCCAGCAGTCGCGGGGGACAGGGGGCCTGGGAAAAACTGTTTTTT. Translation gives CASSRGGQGAWEKLFF. The chain links TRBV2 to TRBJ1-4; 12 bases map to TRBD1. CDR3 length: 16 amino acids. The germline V gene encodes CDR1 SNHLY and CDR2 FYNNEI. J was trimmed by 8 bases and V by 5 bases; bases with no gene match: 9.

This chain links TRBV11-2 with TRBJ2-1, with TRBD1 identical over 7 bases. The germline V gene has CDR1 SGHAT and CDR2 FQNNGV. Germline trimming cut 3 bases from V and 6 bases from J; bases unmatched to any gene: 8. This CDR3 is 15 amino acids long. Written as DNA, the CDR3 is TGTGCCAGCAGCTTTAGGGGGCAGGGGACCAATGAGCAGTTCTTC. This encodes CASSFRGQGTNEQFF.

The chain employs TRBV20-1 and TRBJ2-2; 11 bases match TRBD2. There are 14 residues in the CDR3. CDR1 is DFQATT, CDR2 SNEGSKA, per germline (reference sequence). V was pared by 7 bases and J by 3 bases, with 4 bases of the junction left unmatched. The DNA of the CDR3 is TGCAGTGTGGTGGGACTAGCGGACACCGGGGAGCTGTTTTTT. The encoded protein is CSVVGLADTGELFF.

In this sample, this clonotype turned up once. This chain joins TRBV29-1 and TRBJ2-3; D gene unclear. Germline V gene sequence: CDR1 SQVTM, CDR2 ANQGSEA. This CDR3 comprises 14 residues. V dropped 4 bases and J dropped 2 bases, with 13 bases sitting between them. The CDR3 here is CSVVRRGATDTQYF. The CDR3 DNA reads TGCAGCGTTGTTCGCCGTGGCGCCACAGATACGCAGTATTTT.

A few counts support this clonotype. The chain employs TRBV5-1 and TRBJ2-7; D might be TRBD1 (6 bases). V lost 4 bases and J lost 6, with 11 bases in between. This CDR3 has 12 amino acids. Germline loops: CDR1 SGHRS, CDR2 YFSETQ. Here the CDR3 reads CASSDQGSEQYF. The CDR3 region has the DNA TGCGCCAGCAGCGATCAGGGGAGCGAGCAGTACTTC.

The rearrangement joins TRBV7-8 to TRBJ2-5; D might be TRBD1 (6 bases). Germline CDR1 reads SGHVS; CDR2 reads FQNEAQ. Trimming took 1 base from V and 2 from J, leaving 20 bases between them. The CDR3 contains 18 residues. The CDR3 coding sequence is TGTGCCAGCAGCTTAGTGGGGGCCCGGGGCCGCCCTCAAGAGACCCAGTACTTC. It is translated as CASSLVGARGRPQETQYF.

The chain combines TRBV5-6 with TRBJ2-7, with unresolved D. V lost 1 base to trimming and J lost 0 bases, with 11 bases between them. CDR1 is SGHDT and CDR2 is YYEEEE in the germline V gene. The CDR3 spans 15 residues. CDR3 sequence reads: CASSLTEYSSYEQYF. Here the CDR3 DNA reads TGTGCCAGCAGCTTGACAGAATACAGCTCCTACGAGCAGTACTTC.

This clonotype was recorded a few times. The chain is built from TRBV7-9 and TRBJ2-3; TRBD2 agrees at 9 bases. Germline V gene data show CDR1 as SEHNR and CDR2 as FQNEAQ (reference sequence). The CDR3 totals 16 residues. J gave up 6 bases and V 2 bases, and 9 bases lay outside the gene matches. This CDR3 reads CASSLSQRGAEDTQYF. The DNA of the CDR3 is TGTGCCAGCAGCTTAAGCCAGCGGGGGGCCGAGGATACGCAGTATTTT.

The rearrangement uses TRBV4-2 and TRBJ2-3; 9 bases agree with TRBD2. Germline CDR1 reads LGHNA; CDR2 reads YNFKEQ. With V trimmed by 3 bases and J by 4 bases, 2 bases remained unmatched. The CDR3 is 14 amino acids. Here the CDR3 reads CASSQGTSPDTQYF. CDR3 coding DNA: TGTGCCAGCAGCCAGGGGACTAGCCCAGATACGCAGTATTTT.

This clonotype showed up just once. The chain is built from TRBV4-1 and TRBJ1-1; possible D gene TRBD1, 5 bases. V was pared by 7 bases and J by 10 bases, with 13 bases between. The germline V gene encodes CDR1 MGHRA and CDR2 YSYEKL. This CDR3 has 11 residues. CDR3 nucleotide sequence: TGCGCCAGCACTAATTGGGGGAGAGCTTTCTTT. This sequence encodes CASTNWGRAFF.

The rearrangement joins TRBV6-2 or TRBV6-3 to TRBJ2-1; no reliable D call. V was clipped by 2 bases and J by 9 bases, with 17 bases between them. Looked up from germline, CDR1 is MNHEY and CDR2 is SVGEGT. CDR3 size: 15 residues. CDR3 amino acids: CASSYPRTTDTEQFF. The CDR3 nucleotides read TGTGCCAGCAGTTACCCAAGGACCACCGACACTGAGCAGTTCTTC.

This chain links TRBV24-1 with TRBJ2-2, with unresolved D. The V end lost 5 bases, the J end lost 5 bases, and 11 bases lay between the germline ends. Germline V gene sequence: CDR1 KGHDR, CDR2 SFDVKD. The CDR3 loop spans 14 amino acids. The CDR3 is CATSGQAYTGELFF. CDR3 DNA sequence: TGTGCCACCAGTGGGCAGGCCTATACCGGGGAGCTGTTTTTT.

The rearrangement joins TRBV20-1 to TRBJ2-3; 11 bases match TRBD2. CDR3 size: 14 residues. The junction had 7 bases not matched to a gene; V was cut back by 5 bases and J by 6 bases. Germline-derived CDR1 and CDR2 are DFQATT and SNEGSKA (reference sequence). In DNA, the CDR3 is TGCAGTGCTTTAGCGGGGGGGCCGGAGGATACGCAGTATTTT. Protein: CSALAGGPEDTQYF.

The CDR3 nucleotides read TGTGCCAGCAGTCAATCGGGGGATAGGACAGATACGCAGTATTTT. This codes for CASSQSGDRTDTQYF. The chain has TRBV2 and TRBJ2-3; possible D gene TRBD2, 6 bases. V lost 5 bases and J lost 3, with 15 bases in between. The germline CDR1 and CDR2 sequences are SNHLY and FYNNEI. The CDR3 runs 15 residues. Looking up the rest from reference TRBV2 and TRBJ2-3 gives the full variable domain: EPEVTQTPSHQVTQMGQEVILRCVPISNHLYFYWYRQILGQKVEFLVSFYNNEISEKSEIFDDQFSVERPDGSNFTLKIRSTKLEDSAMYFCASSQSGDRTDTQYFGPGTRLTVL.

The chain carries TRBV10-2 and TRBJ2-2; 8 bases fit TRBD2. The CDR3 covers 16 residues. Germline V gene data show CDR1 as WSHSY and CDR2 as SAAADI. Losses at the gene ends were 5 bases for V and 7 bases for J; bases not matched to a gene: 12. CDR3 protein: CASSPMTGGAGGELFF. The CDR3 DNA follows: TGCGCCAGCAGTCCTATGACGGGGGGGGCCGGCGGGGAGCTGTTTTTT.

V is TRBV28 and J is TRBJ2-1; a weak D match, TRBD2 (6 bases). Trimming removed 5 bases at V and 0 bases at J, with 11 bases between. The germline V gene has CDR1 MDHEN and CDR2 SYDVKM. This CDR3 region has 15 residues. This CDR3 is CASSRAGFSYNEQFF. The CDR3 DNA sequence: TGTGCCAGCAGTAGGGCGGGATTCTCCTACAATGAGCAGTTCTTC.

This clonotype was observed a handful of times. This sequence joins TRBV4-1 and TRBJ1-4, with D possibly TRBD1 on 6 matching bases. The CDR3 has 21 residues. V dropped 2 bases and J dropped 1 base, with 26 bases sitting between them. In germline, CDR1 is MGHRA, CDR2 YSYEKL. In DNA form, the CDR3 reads TGCGCCAGCAGCCAACAAATTTCCCCGTTCCTGATACAGGGAACTAATGAAAAACTGTTTTTT. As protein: CASSQQISPFLIQGTNEKLFF.

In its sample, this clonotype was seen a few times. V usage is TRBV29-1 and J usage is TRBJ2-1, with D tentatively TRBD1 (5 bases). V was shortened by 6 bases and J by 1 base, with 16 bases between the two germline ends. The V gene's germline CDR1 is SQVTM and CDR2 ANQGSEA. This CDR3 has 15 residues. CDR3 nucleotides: TGCAGCGTAGGGGATGTGCTGGAGTCCTACAATGAGCAGTTCTTC. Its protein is CSVGDVLESYNEQFF.

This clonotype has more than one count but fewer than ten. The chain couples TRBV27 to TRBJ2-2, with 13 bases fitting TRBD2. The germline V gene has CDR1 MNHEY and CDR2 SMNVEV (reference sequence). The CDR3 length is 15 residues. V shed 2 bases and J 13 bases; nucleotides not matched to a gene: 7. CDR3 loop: CASSLLLAGGPRLFF. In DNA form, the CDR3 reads TGTGCCAGCAGTTTACTACTAGCGGGGGGGCCCCGGCTGTTTTTT.

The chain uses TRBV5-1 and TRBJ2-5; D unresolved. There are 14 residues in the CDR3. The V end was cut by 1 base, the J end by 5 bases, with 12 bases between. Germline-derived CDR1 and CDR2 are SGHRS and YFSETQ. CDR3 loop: CASSLLWRRETQYF. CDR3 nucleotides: TGCGCCAGCAGCTTGTTGTGGCGTCGGGAGACCCAGTACTTC.